Listed below are T cell receptor beta chains from one sample, sequenced in a study of cytomegalovirus exposure and HLA in healthy donors. TCRdb's table, derived via immunoSEQ multiplex PCR, lists solely in-frame clones and lacks some. Altogether around 140,000 clones are present, almost 85% being singletons, with the ten largest covering approximately 1.3%. The sequencing sample was made of PBMCs. The receptors were gathered from a man younger than 45 in good health and CMV-seropositive. Both conserved end residues are part of each CDR3. D genes are given only for firm matches. Clone size, where shown, is once, few, many, or a class for clones that have expanded.

clone size,J gene,V gene,D gene,CDR3 protein,CDR3 DNA
.,TRBJ2-5,TRBV6-5,.,CASSPGGQETQYF,TGTGCCAGCAGCCCCGGGGGACAAGAGACCCAGTACTTC
.,TRBJ1-1,TRBV28,TRBD1,CASSSGQLNTEAFF,TGTGCCAGCAGTTCGGGACAGTTAAACACTGAAGCTTTCTTT
.,TRBJ1-2,TRBV28,.,CATNVGGRMTYGYTF,TGTGCCACCAACGTGGGGGGGCGGATGACCTATGGCTACACCTTC
.,TRBJ2-5,TRBV5-1,.,CASSSAPTVQETQYF,TGCGCCAGCAGCTCGGCTCCGACAGTACAAGAGACCCAGTACTTC
.,TRBJ2-7,TRBV7-2,.,CASSVTYFYEQYF,TGTGCCAGCAGCGTAACGTACTTCTACGAGCAGTACTTC
.,TRBJ2-3,TRBV28,.,CASSSRTIGQFTDTQYF,TGTGCCAGCAGTTCACGTACCATCGGACAGTTCACAGATACGCAGTATTTT
.,TRBJ2-7,TRBV5-5,.,CASSLTFYEQYF,TGTGCCTCCTCACTCACTTTCTACGAGCAGTACTTC
.,TRBJ2-2,TRBV7-2,TRBD2,CASSLGLAGGDTGELFF,TGTGCCAGCAGCTTAGGGCTAGCGGGGGGGGACACCGGGGAGCTGTTTTTT
.,TRBJ2-7,TRBV7-9,.,CASSLEGSLSYEQYF,TGTGCCAGCAGCTTAGAGGGGTCCTTGTCCTACGAGCAGTACTTC
.,TRBJ2-3,TRBV5-1,TRBD2,CASSARLAGVSDTQYF,TGCGCCAGCAGCGCCAGACTAGCGGGAGTATCGGATACGCAGTATTTT
.,TRBJ2-1,TRBV5-1,.,CASSGGRGSYNEQFF,TGCGCCAGCAGCGGCGGGCGGGGCTCCTACAATGAGCAGTTCTTC
.,TRBJ2-7,TRBV7-9,TRBD2,CASSPGGSTEQYF,TGTGCCAGCAGCCCGGGGGGTAGTACGGAGCAGTACTTC
.,TRBJ1-2,TRBV2,TRBD1,CASSASSGTGYGYTF,TGTGCCAGCAGTGCCAGCTCTGGGACAGGGTATGGCTACACCTTC
.,TRBJ1-2,TRBV7-9,.,CASSSGADPYGYTF,TGTGCCAGCAGCTCAGGGGCCGATCCCTATGGCTACACCTTC
.,TRBJ1-4,TRBV6-1,TRBD1,CASSVTGGGEKLFF,TGTGCCAGCAGTGTGACAGGGGGCGGTGAAAAACTGTTTTTT
.,TRBJ2-1,TRBV5-1,TRBD1,CASSLRPSGQGYNEQFF,TGCGCCAGCAGCTTGCGGCCGTCGGGACAGGGATACAATGAGCAGTTCTTC
.,TRBJ2-3,TRBV5-4,TRBD1,CTSSIPQGASGIGDTQYF,TGTACCAGCAGCATCCCACAGGGGGCAAGCGGGATTGGAGATACGCAGTATTTT
.,TRBJ2-7,TRBV7-2,.,CASSPSSPSVTYEQYF,TGTGCCAGCAGCCCCTCGAGTCCTAGCGTCACCTACGAGCAGTACTTC
once,TRBJ1-5,TRBV28,.,CASSRQGGGQPQHF,TGTGCCAGCAGTCGTCAGGGAGGGGGTCAGCCCCAGCATTTT
few,TRBJ2-7,TRBV5-8,.,CASSFRRGFYEQYF,TGTGCCAGCAGCTTTAGACGGGGATTTTACGAGCAGTACTTC
.,TRBJ2-7,TRBV30,TRBD1,CASWDRDVREQYF,TGTGCCTCCTGGGACAGGGATGTCCGCGAGCAGTACTTC
.,TRBJ2-1,TRBV6-5,.,CASSWSSSYNEQFF,TGTGCCAGCAGTTGGAGTAGCTCCTACAATGAGCAGTTCTTC
.,TRBJ1-6,TRBV9,TRBD1,CASSPRTGYNSPLHF,TGTGCCAGCAGCCCTCGGACAGGATATAATTCACCCCTCCACTTT
once,TRBJ1-2,TRBV13,.,CASSLRSRGILAYTF,TGTGCCAGCAGCTTACGGTCCCGCGGCATACTTGCCTACACCTTC
.,TRBJ1-2,TRBV7-2,.,CASSRRGGRGYTF,TGTGCCAGCAGCCGTCGTGGGGGCCGTGGCTACACCTTC
.,TRBJ2-7,TRBV7-8,TRBD1,CASGTASSSYEQYF,TGTGCCAGCGGGACAGCCTCTAGCTCCTACGAGCAGTACTTC
.,TRBJ1-1,TRBV7-9,.,CASSFGNNRDTEAFF,TGTGCCAGCAGCTTCGGAAACAACAGGGACACTGAAGCTTTCTTT
.,TRBJ1-5,TRBV15,.,CATSRLQGDSPPQHF,TGTGCCACCAGCAGGTTACAGGGAGATAGTCCGCCCCAGCATTTT
.,TRBJ2-5,TRBV7-9,TRBD1,CASRYAGTGVEETQYF,TGTGCCAGCAGATATGCCGGGACAGGGGTAGAAGAGACCCAGTACTTC
.,TRBJ2-7,TRBV12-5,.,CARPTTGRYYEQYF,TGTGCTAGGCCCACGACAGGGAGGTACTACGAGCAGTACTTC
.,TRBJ2-1,TRBV19,TRBD2,CASRLGGYTRNEQFF,TGTGCCAGTAGATTGGGGGGGTATACTCGTAATGAGCAGTTCTTC
once,TRBJ1-5,TRBV15,.,CATSRDFDQPQHF,TGTGCCACCAGCAGAGATTTCGATCAGCCCCAGCATTTT
.,TRBJ1-2,TRBV4-1,.,CASRAENYGYTF,TGCGCCAGCAGGGCGGAGAACTATGGCTACACCTTC
.,TRBJ2-5,TRBV7-9,TRBD1,CASSLRTGLGVETQYF,TGTGCCAGCAGCCTAAGGACAGGGCTGGGGGTAGAGACCCAGTACTTC
few,TRBJ2-2,TRBV19,TRBD2,CASSTGWWGIAGDIPGNTGELFF,TGTGCCAGTAGCACAGGGTGGTGGGGTATAGCGGGAGACATCCCTGGGAACACCGGGGAGCTGTTTTTT
.,TRBJ2-2,TRBV7-2,TRBD1,CASSRDRGGTGELFF,TGTGCCAGCAGCAGAGACAGGGGGGGGACCGGGGAGCTGTTTTTT
.,TRBJ2-7,TRBV27,.,CASSFAWGDEQYF,TGTGCCAGCAGTTTTGCCTGGGGAGACGAGCAGTACTTC
.,TRBJ1-3,TRBV5-6,.,CASSYVKGVTSGNTIYF,TGTGCCAGCAGCTACGTAAAGGGGGTTACCTCTGGAAACACCATATATTTT
.,TRBJ2-7,TRBV28,TRBD1,CASSTPGQANYEQYF,TGTGCCAGCAGTACCCCGGGACAGGCCAATTACGAGCAGTACTTC
.,TRBJ1-1,TRBV9,.,CASSTQYGTEAFF,TGTGCCAGCAGCACCCAATACGGGACTGAAGCTTTCTTT
.,TRBJ2-1,TRBV7-9,TRBD2,CASSSAGRTSGSGSEQFF,TGTGCCAGCAGTTCCGCCGGTCGGACTAGCGGGAGTGGGAGTGAGCAGTTCTTC
.,TRBJ2-7,TRBV7-9,TRBD1,CASSLRGGQGREQYF,TGTGCCAGCAGCCTCAGAGGGGGACAGGGGCGCGAGCAGTACTTC
.,TRBJ1-5,TRBV28,.,CASSSGSQPQHF,TGTGCCAGCAGTTCGGGTAGCCAGCCCCAGCATTTT
.,TRBJ1-3,TRBV2,.,CASSVGEFGNTIYF,TGTGCCAGCAGTGTTGGGGAGTTCGGAAACACCATATATTTT
.,TRBJ2-1,TRBV2,.,CASSYEVYNEQFF,TGTGCCAGCAGTTATGAGGTTTACAATGAGCAGTTCTTC
.,TRBJ1-2,TRBV18,TRBD1,CASSPPGTVGISNYGYTF,TGTGCCAGCTCACCACCGGGGACAGTTGGAATTTCTAACTATGGCTACACCTTC
.,TRBJ1-5,TRBV4-1,.,CASSQDWEGSRPQHF,TGCGCCAGCAGCCAAGATTGGGAGGGCTCGAGGCCCCAGCATTTT
once,TRBJ2-3,TRBV18,TRBD1,CASSRQGTSTDTQYF,TGTGCCAGCTCACGACAGGGCACCAGCACAGATACGCAGTATTTT
once,TRBJ2-7,TRBV19,.,CATSPISSYEQYF,TGTGCCACTTCGCCAATCAGCTCCTACGAGCAGTACTTC
.,TRBJ1-2,TRBV19,.,CASSIGWGSYGYTF,TGTGCCAGTAGTATAGGGTGGGGCAGCTATGGCTACACCTTC
.,TRBJ2-1,TRBV9,TRBD2,CASSVWREGREQFF,TGTGCCAGCAGCGTGTGGCGGGAGGGCCGTGAGCAGTTCTTC
.,TRBJ2-3,TRBV5-1,.,CASSLGQETDTQYF,TGCGCCAGCAGCTTGGGACAGGAGACAGATACGCAGTATTTT
.,TRBJ2-3,TRBV5-1,.,CASSLTVETSLSDTQYF,TGCGCCAGCAGCCTTACCGTAGAGACTAGTCTCTCAGATACGCAGTATTTT
.,TRBJ1-6,TRBV30,.,CAWSPTWNSPLHF,TGTGCCTGGAGTCCTACTTGGAATTCACCCCTCCACTTT
once,TRBJ1-2,TRBV7-6,.,CASSLERSGGGRLGSVSGYTF,TGTGCCAGCAGCTTAGAAAGGTCGGGAGGTGGTCGTTTAGGGAGTGTCTCTGGCTACACCTTC
.,TRBJ1-2,TRBV7-9,.,CASSLGEGYGYTF,TGTGCCAGCAGCTTGGGCGAGGGCTATGGCTACACCTTC
.,TRBJ2-7,TRBV5-4,TRBD2,CASSDSGVAGDEQYF,TGTGCCAGCAGCGATAGCGGGGTAGCAGGGGACGAGCAGTACTTC
.,TRBJ2-7,TRBV28,TRBD1,CASSRTGDWKRYF,TGTGCCAGCAGTAGGACAGGGGATTGGAAACGGTACTTC